This T cell receptor beta chain was found in a study of human T cells and chemical hapten exposure. Turning to the study itself: Across its roughly 22 weeks, the study gave patients weekly diphenylcyclopropenone doses to the scalp. The patch tests put 0.01% DPC on the skin of the upper back and were read 6 days later. Findings and caveats of the study: The donor cohort had alopecia, so its immune response may not match that of healthy people. In the PT1 data, expanded TCR counts showed a positive correlation with patch test score.

Remarks on this clonotype: Its antigen is still unknown. An end of the junction does not agree with germline; a read error may underlie this.

TCRdb passed the RACE reads through MiXCR, listing each CDR3 protein once. The repertoire holds 45,000 to 60,000 distinct CDR3 sequences, around 9.4% seen once, with 13% to 15% in the top ten. The sample's time point: pre-sensitization, week 0. Treatment given: therapeutic diphenylcyclopropenone sensitization with weekly scalp DPC. The CDR3 covers 12 residues. The germline gives CDR1 LNHDA, CDR2 SQIVND (reference sequence). The input for sequencing was whole blood, taken in connection with sensitization to the hapten diphenylcyclopropenone (DPC). The rearrangement joins TRBV19 to TRBJ2-2, with D perhaps matching TRBD2 (5 bases). The sequence was collected from a woman aged 40 to 50 with alopecia areata. Some clones in this sample may be carry-over from other donors' samples. CDR3 amino acids: CASGYLSGEQFF. For the CDR3, the DNA is TGTGCCAGTGGATACCTGTCCGGGGAGCAGTTTTTT.